Listed here are 31 T cell receptor beta chains from one sample, sequenced in a study of OX40 agonist ivuxolimab in advanced cancers. Data came from immunoSEQ multiplex PCR; TCRdb stores just in-frame clones and leaves some out. The profile shows about 62,000 clones, 70% to 80% of them singletons. Material: CD4+ or CD8+ T cells sorted from blood, obtained in a trial of the OX40 agonist ivuxolimab. Source of these receptors: an adult with an advanced solid tumor such as melanoma, head and neck, liver or kidney cancer.

The chain carries TRBV7-9 and TRBJ2-1, with 10 bases fitting TRBD1. V dropped 6 bases and J dropped 5; count of bases not matched to a gene: 4. The CDR3 consists of 14 residues. Germline-derived CDR1 and CDR2 are SEHNR and FQNEAQ (reference sequence). CDR3 DNA sequence: TGTGCCAGCAGAGGGACAGGGGTTAACAATGAGCAGTTCTTC. It yields the protein CASRGTGVNNEQFF.

The chain is built from TRBV19 and TRBJ2-2, with D perhaps matching TRBD2 (6 bases). CDR3 length equals 14 residues. The V and J ends lost 5 bases and 3 bases respectively, with 10 bases between them. Germline loops: CDR1 LNHDA, CDR2 SQIVND (reference sequence). This chain's CDR3 is CASSPTSYTGELFF. In DNA, the CDR3 is TGTGCCAGTAGTCCCACTAGCTACACCGGGGAGCTGTTTTTT.

The chain links TRBV11-1 to TRBJ2-7, with D perhaps TRBD1 (5 bases). The CDR3 contains 15 residues. Trimming cost V 5 bases and J 2 bases, with 16 bases left between them. Germline V gives CDR1 SGHAT, CDR2 FQDESV (reference sequence). The CDR3 DNA reads TGTGCCAGCAGCCCTCACCGGACATCCCCCTACGAGCAGTACTTC. It specifies CASSPHRTSPYEQYF.

This clone has only one observation. This chain joins TRBV28 and TRBJ2-5; D possibly uses TRBD1 or TRBD2 (7 bases each). From germline, CDR1 is MDHEN and CDR2 SYDVKM. The V gene lost 7 bases and the J gene lost 5 bases, with 14 bases spanning the gap. This CDR3 region has 13 residues. CDR3 in amino acids: CASIRGGFETQYF. The CDR3 DNA reads TGTGCCAGCATCAGGGGGGGGTTTGAGACCCAGTACTTC.

The J gene is TRBJ1-3, the V gene TRBV4-3; the D is unclear. CDR1 and CDR2 from the germline V gene are LGHNA and YSLEER. The CDR3 has 16 amino acids. The V end was cut by 0 bases, the J end by 6 bases, with 15 bases between. In nucleotides, the CDR3 is TGCGCCAGCAGCCAAGATTTCCCCAGTCCCGAAAACACCATATATTTT. Translating gives CASSQDFPSPENTIYF.

The genes are TRBV6-1 and TRBJ2-2; 7 nucleotides match TRBD1. Germline CDR1 is MNHNS and CDR2 is SASEGT. The CDR3 extends over 15 amino acids. Germline trimming cut 7 bases from V and 5 bases from J; bases unmatched to any gene: 10. The CDR3 is CASILQGIGTGELFF. For the CDR3, the DNA is TGTGCCAGCATTTTACAGGGGATTGGGACCGGGGAGCTGTTTTTT.

The chain recombines TRBV7-8 with TRBJ2-1, with D tentatively TRBD1 or TRBD2 (5 bases each). Trimming removed 2 bases at V and 7 bases at J, with 15 bases between. CDR1 is SGHVS, CDR2 FQNEAQ, per germline. The CDR3 loop spans 15 amino acids. For the CDR3, the DNA is TGTGCCAGCAGCTTAACTGGGACCATGTTAAATGAGCAGTTCTTC. Its protein product is CASSLTGTMLNEQFF.

The sample holds a few counts of this clone. The chain links TRBV19 to TRBJ2-3; possibly TRBD2 for D (6 bases). The CDR3 is 14 residues long. Trimming shortened V by 2 bases and J by 6 bases, and 12 bases separated the two germline ends. Germline CDR1 reads LNHDA; CDR2 reads SQIVND (reference sequence). The CDR3 region is CASSIQWEVDTQYF. Written as DNA, the CDR3 is TGTGCCAGTAGTATACAGTGGGAGGTGGATACGCAGTATTTT.

The chain links TRBV18 to TRBJ2-7; 12 bases line up with TRBD2. V was clipped by 6 bases and J by 7 bases; unmatched bases: 13. Germline V gene data show CDR1 as KGHSH and CDR2 as LQKENI. The CDR3 totals 16 residues. The CDR3 DNA follows: TGTGCCAGCTCCTCCCGCCCGACTAGCGGGGGAGAAGAGCAGTACTTC. Protein: CASSSRPTSGGEEQYF.

The table lists this clone with a few counts. The genes are TRBV30 and TRBJ2-5, with 8 bases lining up with TRBD2. This CDR3 has 11 amino acids. V gave up 7 bases and J gave up 4 bases; unmatched junction bases: 2. The germline V gene has CDR1 GTSNPN and CDR2 SVGIG (reference sequence). CDR3 sequence: CASTSVETQYF. CDR3 in DNA: TGTGCCTCGACTAGCGTAGAGACCCAGTACTTC.

The rearrangement uses TRBV11-1 and TRBJ2-7; D is uncertain. Trimming took 4 bases from V and 1 from J, leaving 11 bases between them. There are 14 residues in the CDR3. The germline CDR1 and CDR2 sequences are SGHAT and FQDESV (reference sequence). The CDR3 DNA reads TGTGCCAGCAGCTCCGGCGGCAGATCCTACGAGCAGTACTTC. It encodes CASSSGGRSYEQYF.

This chain links TRBV5-1 with TRBJ2-3, with a possible D match to TRBD2 (6 bases). CDR1 is SGHRS, CDR2 YFSETQ, per germline. The CDR3 runs 16 residues. V lost 3 bases and J 1 base, leaving 15 bases between the germline ends. This CDR3 is CASSSPTSLGTDTQYF. CDR3 in DNA: TGCGCCAGCAGCTCGCCCACTAGCCTCGGCACAGATACGCAGTATTTT.

This chain connects TRBV6-5 to TRBJ2-1; D unclear. The V gene's germline CDR1 is MNHEY and CDR2 SVGAGI. Trimming took off 2 bases at V and 1 base at J, with 6 bases between the two ends. The CDR3 is 14 amino acids. The CDR3 nucleotides read TGTGCCAGCAGTTACAGGGTGTCCTACAATGAGCAGTTCTTC. This encodes CASSYRVSYNEQFF.

The gene calls are TRBV12-5 and TRBJ2-5; D is uncertain. The CDR3 spans 11 residues. The V gene's germline CDR1 is LGHNT and CDR2 FRNRAP. The ends were cut back, 6 bases at V and 5 bases at J, with 7 bases in the middle. This chain's CDR3 is CASGLGETQYF. CDR3 nucleotides: TGTGCTAGTGGCCTCGGGGAGACCCAGTACTTC. Using reference TRBV12-5 and TRBJ2-5 for the parts outside the CDR3, the full variable domain is DARVTQTPRHKVTEMGQEVTMRCQPILGHNTVFWYRQTMMQGLELLAYFRNRAPLDDSGMPKDRFSAEMPDATLATLKIQPSEPRDSAVYFCASGLGETQYFGPGTRLLVL.

The V and J genes are TRBV6-1 and TRBJ1-2; D possibly corresponds to TRBD1 (6 bases). This CDR3 has 14 residues. The germline gives CDR1 MNHNS, CDR2 SASEGT. V lost 7 bases and J 6 bases, leaving 18 bases between the germline ends. CDR3 bases: TGTGCCAGCACCGTTGGGGGGCGAGGTGATGGCTACACCTTC. Translation gives CASTVGGRGDGYTF.

This clone showed up just a few times. This chain uses TRBV27 with TRBJ1-3, with D possibly matching TRBD1 (5 bases). Trimming stripped 4 bases from V and 0 bases from J, with 16 bases between. The V gene's germline CDR1 is MNHEY and CDR2 SMNVEV (reference sequence). The CDR3 loop spans 17 amino acids. In DNA, the CDR3 is TGTGCCAGCAGTTCCAACGGGGCACCTTACTCTGGAAACACCATATATTTT. Its protein is CASSSNGAPYSGNTIYF.

The chain uses TRBV6-5 and TRBJ2-1; possible D gene TRBD1, 6 bases. V lost 2 bases and J lost 8, with 16 bases in between. The CDR3 runs 15 residues. Germline-derived CDR1 and CDR2 are MNHEY and SVGAGI. The CDR3 coding sequence is TGTGCCAGCAGTTACGACTACGGGACATCGTATGAGCAGTTCTTC. This gives the protein CASSYDYGTSYEQFF.

The V and J genes are TRBV27 and TRBJ2-7; TRBD1 agrees at 7 bases. Germline V CDR1 and CDR2: MNHEY, SMNVEV (reference sequence). This CDR3 contains 14 residues. The junction had 6 bases not matched to a gene; V was cut back by 5 bases and J by 2 bases. As DNA, the CDR3 is TGTGCCAGCAGTAGCAGGGGGTCGACCTACGAGCAGTACTTC. It codes for CASSSRGSTYEQYF.

This rearrangement joins TRBV6-4 to TRBJ1-1, with D hard to call. Germline V gene lookup returns CDR1 MRHNA and CDR2 SNTAGT. This CDR3 comprises 14 residues. The V and J ends lost 7 bases and 3 bases respectively, with 15 bases between them. DNA of the CDR3: TGTGCCAGCACCCCGACATTTACAGACACTGAAGCTTTCTTT. It translates to CASTPTFTDTEAFF.

The CDR3 region has the DNA TGTGCCAGGACCGGGACAGACTATAATTCACCCCTCCACTTT. The encoded protein is CARTGTDYNSPLHF. This rearrangement joins TRBV9 to TRBJ1-6, with 7 positions matching TRBD1. The germline V gene encodes CDR1 SGDLS and CDR2 YYNGEE. The CDR3 loop spans 14 amino acids. Losses at the gene ends were 8 bases for V and 3 bases for J; bases not matched to a gene: 5.

The rearrangement links TRBV7-8 to TRBJ2-5; 11 bases map to TRBD2. The V and J ends lost 7 bases and 1 base, in that order; junction bases with no gene match: 5. Germline lookup yields CDR1 SGHVS and CDR2 FQNEAQ. The CDR3 runs 15 residues. The CDR3 nucleotides read TGTGCCAGCATCCTAGCGGGGGGATCCCAAGAGACCCAGTACTTC. Translating it yields CASILAGGSQETQYF.

The chain joins TRBV15 to TRBJ2-2; TRBD2 is a possible D gene (5 bases). Germline V lookup: CDR1 LNHNV, CDR2 YYDKDF (reference sequence). Trimming removed 0 bases from V and 7 bases from J, with 9 bases in between. The length of the CDR3 is 14 residues. In DNA, the CDR3 is TGTGCCACCAGCAGAGACGACGGGATCGGGGAGCTGTTTTTT. This codes for CATSRDDGIGELFF.

This chain joins TRBV19 and TRBJ1-6; tentatively, D is TRBD1 (5 bases). Germline lookup yields CDR1 LNHDA and CDR2 SQIVND (reference sequence). The CDR3 sequence is 15 residues long. V lost 2 bases to trimming and J lost 7 bases, with 12 bases between them. The CDR3 reads CASSIQGHSNSPLHF. CDR3 nucleotides: TGTGCCAGTAGTATACAGGGTCATTCGAATTCACCCCTCCACTTT.

The chain couples TRBV7-2 to TRBJ1-5; 9 bases fit TRBD1. This CDR3 is built from 14 residues. CDR1 is SGHTA and CDR2 is FQGNSA in the germline V gene. V dropped 6 bases and J dropped 3; count of bases not matched to a gene: 3. The CDR3 DNA is TGTGCCAGCAGGGGGACAGGGAACAATCAGCCCCAGCATTTT. It translates to CASRGTGNNQPQHF.

The chain couples TRBV11-2 to TRBJ1-2; no clear D gene. The CDR3 contains 14 residues. CDR1 SGHAT and CDR2 FQNNGV come from the germline V gene. With 1 base removed from V and 4 bases from J, the gap between germline ends came to 10 bases. The CDR3 DNA follows: TGTGCCAGCAGCTTAGGAGGGCACGGCTATGGCTACACCTTC. This translates into CASSLGGHGYGYTF.

Only a few counts were recorded for this clone. The chain carries TRBV4-2 and TRBJ2-5; 13 bases agree with TRBD2. CDR1 LGHNA and CDR2 YNFKEQ come from the germline V gene. The CDR3 consists of 17 residues. Trimming at V came to 3 bases and at J to 2 bases, leaving 6 bases not matched to a gene. The CDR3 nucleotides are TGTGCCAGCAGCCAGAGACTAGCGGGAGGTGGTCAAGAGACCCAGTACTTC. Encoded protein: CASSQRLAGGGQETQYF.

The V gene is TRBV28, the J gene TRBJ1-1; D ambiguous. The V gene's germline CDR1 is MDHEN and CDR2 SYDVKM. Trimming took off 3 bases at V and 5 bases at J, with 4 bases between the two ends. The CDR3 extends over 11 amino acids. Here the CDR3 DNA reads TGTGCCAGCAGTTTGATGACTGAAGCTTTCTTT. Translation: CASSLMTEAFF.

This clone appeared once. The rearrangement links TRBV5-4 to TRBJ2-7; TRBD2 is a possible D gene (6 bases). This CDR3 region has 16 residues. V lost 4 bases and J lost 2, with 19 bases in between. Germline CDR1 is SGHNT and CDR2 is YYREEE (reference sequence). The CDR3 reads CASSSVGGETTYEQYF. CDR3 nucleotide sequence: TGTGCCAGCAGCAGCGTCGGGGGAGAGACCACCTACGAGCAGTACTTC.

In this sample, this clone turned up once. V usage is TRBV4-1 and J usage is TRBJ2-7, with 8 bases identical to TRBD1. V lost 0 bases to trimming and J lost 1 base; unmatched junction nucleotides: 5. CDR1 MGHRA and CDR2 YSYEKL come from the germline V gene. The CDR3 loop spans 16 amino acids. Here the CDR3 reads CASSQDPGQGSYEQYF. CDR3 sequence (DNA): TGCGCCAGCAGCCAAGATCCTGGACAGGGTTCCTACGAGCAGTACTTC.

The chain recombines TRBV9 with TRBJ2-3, with D uncertain. Trimming shortened V by 2 bases and J by 4 bases, and 5 bases separated the two germline ends. CDR1 and CDR2 (germline): SGDLS, YYNGEE. The CDR3 is 12 amino acids. CDR3 loop: CASSVLADTQYF. The CDR3, as DNA: TGTGCCAGCAGCGTTCTAGCAGATACGCAGTATTTT.

The chain has TRBV4-1 and TRBJ1-1, with D possibly matching TRBD1 (6 bases). This CDR3 spans 16 amino acids. Trimming pared 1 base from V and 0 bases from J, leaving 12 bases between. The germline V gene has CDR1 MGHRA and CDR2 YSYEKL. CDR3 loop: CASSQGTASMNTEAFF. The CDR3 DNA sequence: TGCGCCAGCAGCCAAGGGACAGCAAGTATGAACACTGAAGCTTTCTTT.